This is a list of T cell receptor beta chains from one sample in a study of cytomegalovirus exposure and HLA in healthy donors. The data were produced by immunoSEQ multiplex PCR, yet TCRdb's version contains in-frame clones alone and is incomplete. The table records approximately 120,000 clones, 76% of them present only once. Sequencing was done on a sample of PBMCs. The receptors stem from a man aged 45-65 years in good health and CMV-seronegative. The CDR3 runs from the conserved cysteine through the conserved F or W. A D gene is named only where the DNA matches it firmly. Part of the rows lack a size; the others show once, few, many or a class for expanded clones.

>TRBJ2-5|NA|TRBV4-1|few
CASSQTSPGRKETQYF
TGCGCCAGCAGCCAGACTAGTCCGGGCCGCAAAGAGACCCAGTACTTC
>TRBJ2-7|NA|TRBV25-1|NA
CASQKPGDRSYEQYF
TGTGCCAGCCAAAAGCCAGGGGACCGCTCCTACGAGCAGTACTTC
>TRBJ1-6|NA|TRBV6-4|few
CASSSNSYNSPLHF
TGTGCCAGCAGTTCGAACAGCTATAATTCACCCCTCCACTTT
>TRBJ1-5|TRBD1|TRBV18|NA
CASSPGQGSNQPQHF
TGTGCCAGCTCACCCGGACAGGGTAGCAATCAGCCCCAGCATTTT
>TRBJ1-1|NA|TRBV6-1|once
CASRAYRDTEAFF
TGTGCCAGCAGAGCTTACAGGGACACTGAAGCTTTCTTT
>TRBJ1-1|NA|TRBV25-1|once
CASSRAGQNTMNTEAFF
TGTGCCAGCAGTCGGGCGGGGCAGAATACCATGAACACTGAAGCTTTCTTT
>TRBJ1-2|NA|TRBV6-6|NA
CASSYSRGGEYGYTF
TGTGCCAGCAGTTACTCGAGGGGCGGGGAGTATGGCTACACCTTC
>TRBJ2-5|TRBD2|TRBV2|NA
CASRAGAGETQYF
TGTGCCAGCAGAGCGGGGGCCGGGGAGACCCAGTACTTC
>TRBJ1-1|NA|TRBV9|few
CASERINTEAFF
TGTGCCAGCGAGCGAATTAACACTGAAGCTTTCTTT
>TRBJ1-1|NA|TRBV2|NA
CASSVSGDTEAFF
TGTGCCAGCAGTGTGTCGGGGGACACTGAAGCTTTCTTT
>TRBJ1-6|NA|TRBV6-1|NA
CASTRSGNSPLHF
TGTGCCAGCACGCGAAGCGGCAATTCACCCCTCCACTTT
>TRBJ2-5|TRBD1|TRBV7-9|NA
CSSSRTGGQETQYF
TGTTCCAGCAGCCGGACAGGGGGGCAAGAGACCCAGTACTTC
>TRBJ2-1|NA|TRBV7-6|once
CASSSTGYSNEQFF
TGTGCCAGCAGCTCGACGGGGTATAGCAATGAGCAGTTCTTC
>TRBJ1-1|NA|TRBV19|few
CASRPPGNPEAFF
TGTGCCAGCCGCCCTCCGGGGAACCCTGAAGCTTTCTTT
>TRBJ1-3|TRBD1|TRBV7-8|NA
CASSPIGRGWGNTIYF
TGTGCCAGCAGCCCCATTGGCAGGGGGTGGGGAAACACCATATATTTT
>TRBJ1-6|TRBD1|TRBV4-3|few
CASSQVPGQGSYNSPLHF
TGCGCCAGCAGCCAAGTTCCGGGACAGGGGTCCTATAATTCACCCCTCCACTTT
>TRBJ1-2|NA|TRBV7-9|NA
CASSLSSSWGYTF
TGTGCCAGCAGCTTAAGCTCATCGTGGGGCTACACCTTC
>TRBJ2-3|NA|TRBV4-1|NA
CASSQEDVAVDTQYF
TGCGCCAGCAGCCAAGAAGATGTGGCGGTGGATACGCAGTATTTT
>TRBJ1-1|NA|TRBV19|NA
CASSIGDMNTEAFF
TGTGCCAGTAGTATCGGTGACATGAACACTGAAGCTTTCTTT
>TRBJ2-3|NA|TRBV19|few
CASRPRGLRTDTQYF
TGTGCCAGTAGACCCAGAGGTCTACGCACAGATACGCAGTATTTT
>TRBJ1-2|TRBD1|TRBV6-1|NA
CASRRTGESLDGYTF
TGTGCCAGCAGGAGGACAGGGGAAAGTTTAGATGGCTACACCTTC
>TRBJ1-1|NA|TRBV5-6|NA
CASSAGRTEAFF
TGTGCCAGCAGCGCCGGGAGGACTGAAGCTTTCTTT
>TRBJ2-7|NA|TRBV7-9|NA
CALFRTEDYEQYF
TGCGCGCTCTTTAGGACAGAGGACTACGAGCAGTACTTC
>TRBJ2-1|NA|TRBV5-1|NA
CASSLNRDNNEQFF
TGCGCCAGCAGCTTAAACCGGGACAACAATGAGCAGTTCTTC
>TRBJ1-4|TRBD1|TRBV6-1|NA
CASRGQGNEKLFF
TGTGCCAGCAGGGGACAGGGTAATGAAAAACTGTTTTTT
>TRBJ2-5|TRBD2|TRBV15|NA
CATTSRTSWETQYF
TGTGCCACCACCTCGCGGACTAGCTGGGAGACCCAGTACTTC
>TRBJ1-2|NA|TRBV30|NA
CAWNQQGPYGYTF
TGTGCCTGGAACCAACAGGGCCCTTATGGCTACACCTTC
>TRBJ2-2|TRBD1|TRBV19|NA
CASRLDRANTGELFF
TGTGCCAGTAGACTGGACAGGGCAAACACCGGGGAGCTGTTTTTT
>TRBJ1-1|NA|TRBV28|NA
CASSAPDTEAFF
TGTGCCAGCAGTGCTCCGGACACTGAAGCTTTCTTT
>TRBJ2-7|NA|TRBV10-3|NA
CAISPPGQGGPYEQYF
TGTGCCATCAGCCCCCCCGGACAGGGAGGGCCCTACGAGCAGTACTTC
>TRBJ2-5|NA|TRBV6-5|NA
CASSPPGGETQYF
TGTGCCAGCAGCCCCCCAGGGGGGGAGACCCAGTACTTC
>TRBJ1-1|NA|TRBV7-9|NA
CASSTVGAGNTEAFF
TGTGCCAGCAGCACGGTGGGGGCAGGGAACACTGAAGCTTTCTTT
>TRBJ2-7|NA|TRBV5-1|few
CASSLVAGGDEQYF
TGCGCCAGCAGCTTGGTTGCTGGGGGCGACGAGCAGTACTTC
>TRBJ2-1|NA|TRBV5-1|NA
CASSFEGHNNEQFF
TGCGCCAGCAGCTTTGAGGGACATAACAATGAGCAGTTCTTC
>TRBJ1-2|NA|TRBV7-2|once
CASSVTGWESYGYTF
TGTGCCAGCAGCGTCACAGGATGGGAAAGCTATGGCTACACCTTC
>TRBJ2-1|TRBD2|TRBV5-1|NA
CASSQGTSGGYNEQFF
TGCGCCAGCAGCCAAGGGACTAGCGGGGGCTACAATGAGCAGTTCTTC
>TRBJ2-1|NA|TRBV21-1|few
CASSKATPRNSGRYNEQFF
TGTGCCAGCAGCAAAGCTACCCCTAGAAATAGCGGAAGGTACAATGAGCAGTTCTTC
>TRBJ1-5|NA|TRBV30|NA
CAWSPELKNNQPQHF
TGTGCCTGGAGTCCGGAGTTGAAGAATAATCAGCCCCAGCATTTT
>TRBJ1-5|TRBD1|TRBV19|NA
CASSVGQVRLQPQHF
TGTGCCAGTAGTGTCGGACAGGTAAGGTTACAGCCCCAGCATTTT
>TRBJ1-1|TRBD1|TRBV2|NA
CASSGDRGAEAFF
TGTGCCAGCAGTGGGGACAGGGGCGCTGAAGCTTTCTTT